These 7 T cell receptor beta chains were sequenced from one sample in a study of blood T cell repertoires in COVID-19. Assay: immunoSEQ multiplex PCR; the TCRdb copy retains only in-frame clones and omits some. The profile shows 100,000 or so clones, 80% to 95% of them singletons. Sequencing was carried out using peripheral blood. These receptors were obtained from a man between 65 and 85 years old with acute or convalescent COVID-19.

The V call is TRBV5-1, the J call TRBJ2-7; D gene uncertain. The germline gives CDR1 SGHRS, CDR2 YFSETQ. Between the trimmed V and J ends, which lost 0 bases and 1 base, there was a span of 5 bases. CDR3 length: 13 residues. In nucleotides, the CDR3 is TGCGCCAGCAGCTTGGTCGGGTCCTACGAGCAGTACTTC. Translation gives CASSLVGSYEQYF.

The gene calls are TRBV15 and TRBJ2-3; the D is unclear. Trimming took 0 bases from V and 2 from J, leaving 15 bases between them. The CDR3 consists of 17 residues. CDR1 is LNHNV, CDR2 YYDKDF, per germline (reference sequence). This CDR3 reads CATSRDYNSPTTDTQYF. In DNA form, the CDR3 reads TGTGCCACCAGCAGAGACTACAATAGCCCCACCACAGATACGCAGTATTTT.

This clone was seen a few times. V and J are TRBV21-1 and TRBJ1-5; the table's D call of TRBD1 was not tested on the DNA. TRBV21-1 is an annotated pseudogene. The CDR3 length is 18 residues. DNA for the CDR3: TGTGCCAGCAGCAACCCGAGATCTACAGGGGCGGACAATCAGCCCCAGCATTTT. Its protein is CASSNPRSTGADNQPQHF.

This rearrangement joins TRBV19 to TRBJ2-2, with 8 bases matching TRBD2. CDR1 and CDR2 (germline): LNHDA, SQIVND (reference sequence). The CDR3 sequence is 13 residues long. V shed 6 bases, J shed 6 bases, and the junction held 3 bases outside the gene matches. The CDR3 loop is CASSEAGAGELFF. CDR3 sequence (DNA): TGTGCCAGTAGCGAAGCGGGAGCCGGGGAGCTGTTTTTT. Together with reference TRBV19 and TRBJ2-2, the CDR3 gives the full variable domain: DGGITQSPKYLFRKEGQNVTLSCEQNLNHDAMYWYRQDPGQGLRLIYYSQIVNDFQKGDIAEGYSVSREKKESFPLTVTSAQKNPTAFYLCASSEAGAGELFFGEGSRLTVL.

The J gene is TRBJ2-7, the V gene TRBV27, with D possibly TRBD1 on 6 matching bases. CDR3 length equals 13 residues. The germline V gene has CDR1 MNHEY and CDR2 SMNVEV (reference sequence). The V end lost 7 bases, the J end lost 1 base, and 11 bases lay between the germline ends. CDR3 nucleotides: TGTGCCAGCAAAAGGACAGCATCCTACGAGCAGTACTTC. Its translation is CASKRTASYEQYF.

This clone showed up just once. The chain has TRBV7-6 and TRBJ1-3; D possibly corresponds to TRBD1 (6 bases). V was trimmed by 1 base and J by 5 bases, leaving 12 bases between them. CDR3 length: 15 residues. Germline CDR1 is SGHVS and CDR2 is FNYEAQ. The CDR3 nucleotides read TGTGCCAGCAGCTTAGGCCAGGGGATGAGAAACACCATATATTTT. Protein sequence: CASSLGQGMRNTIYF.

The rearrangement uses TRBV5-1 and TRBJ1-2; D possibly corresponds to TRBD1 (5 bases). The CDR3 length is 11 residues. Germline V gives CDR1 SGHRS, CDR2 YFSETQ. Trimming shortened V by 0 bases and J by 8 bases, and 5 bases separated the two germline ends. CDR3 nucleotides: TGCGCCAGCAGCTTGGAGGGGGGCTACACCTTC. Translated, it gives CASSLEGGYTF. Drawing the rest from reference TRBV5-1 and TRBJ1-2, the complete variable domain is KAGVTQTPRYLIKTRGQQVTLSCSPISGHRSVSWYQQTPGQGLQFLFEYFSETQRNKGNFPGRFSGRQFSNSRSEMNVSTLELGDSALYLCASSLEGGYTFGSGTRLTVV.